A single sample gave rise to the 3 T cell receptor beta chains below, sequenced in a study of stem cell transplantation in POMP-related autoinflammatory disease. Profiling relied on immunoSEQ multiplex PCR, and the TCRdb table lists in-frame clones only, not all of them. The sample lists tens of thousands of clones, roughly 93% occurring once. The sample in question was CD4+ T cells from PBMCs, obtained after stem cell transplantation. These receptors all stem from a human patient with POMP-related autoinflammation and immune dysregulation (PRAID). Some T cells may be the graft donor's.

V usage is TRBV19 and J usage is TRBJ1-2; TRBD1 might be the D (5 bases). The CDR3 runs to 15 residues. Germline V gene lookup returns CDR1 LNHDA and CDR2 SQIVND (reference sequence). V was cut by 3 bases and J by 6 bases, with 17 bases left in between. CDR3 DNA sequence: TGTGCCAGTAGTATTTTAGGGGTGAGGTTCGATGGCTACACCTTC. This sequence encodes CASSILGVRFDGYTF.

This chain uses TRBV10-2 with TRBJ2-2; tentatively, D is TRBD2 (6 bases). The CDR3 runs 14 residues. In germline, CDR1 is WSHSY, CDR2 SAAADI. Trimming pared 2 bases from V and 4 bases from J, leaving 8 bases between. The CDR3 bases are TGCGCCAGCAGTGAGAGGGGAGGCACCGGGGAGCTGTTTTTT. This gives the protein CASSERGGTGELFF.

This rearrangement joins TRBV30 to TRBJ1-1, with no clear D. Germline CDR1 reads GTSNPN; CDR2 reads SVGIG (reference sequence). Trimming shortened V by 4 bases and J by 3 bases, and 6 bases separated the two germline ends. The CDR3 has 11 amino acids. CDR3 amino acids: CAWTLDTEAFF. The DNA for the CDR3 is TGTGCCTGGACCCTCGACACTGAAGCTTTCTTT. The full variable domain, rest sourced from reference TRBV30 and TRBJ1-1, is SQTIHQWPATLVQPVGSPLSLECTVEGTSNPNLYWYRQAAGRGLQLLFYSVGIGQISSEVPQNLSASRPQDRQFILSSKKLLLSDSGFYLCAWTLDTEAFFGQGTRLTVV.